This passage covers 13 T cell receptor beta chains from one sample sequenced in a study of T-cell memory formation after mild COVID-19. TCRdb reanalysed the 5' RACE reads using MiXCR and keeps one entry per CDR3 protein. The table records 350,000 to 500,000 distinct CDR3 sequences, around 19% of them present only once. Sequenced sample: PBMCs or a T cell subset sorted from them (not recorded which). These receptors were obtained from an adult woman who had mild COVID-19 (a few samples of this study predate the infection). Cell type and time point are not known.

The chain joins TRBV4-1 to TRBJ2-6; 8 nucleotides align to TRBD1. V shed 0 bases, J shed 2 bases, and the junction held 9 bases outside the gene matches. Germline V CDR1 and CDR2: MGHRA, YSYEKL. This CDR3 comprises 19 residues. The CDR3 region has the DNA TGCGCCAGCAGCCAAGATAGGAACAGGGGGGTCGCTGGGGCCAACGTCCTGACTTTC. Translation: CASSQDRNRGVAGANVLTF.

The chain carries TRBV19 and TRBJ1-2, with D uncertain. The V gene's germline CDR1 is LNHDA and CDR2 SQIVND (reference sequence). This CDR3 spans 13 amino acids. V shed 4 bases and J shed 3 bases, with 9 bases lying between them. CDR3 region: CASSKQLDYGYTF. Here the CDR3 DNA reads TGTGCCAGTAGTAAACAGCTGGACTATGGCTACACCTTC. Combining the CDR3 with reference TRBV19 and TRBJ1-2 gives the whole variable domain DGGITQSPKYLFRKEGQNVTLSCEQNLNHDAMYWYRQDPGQGLRLIYYSQIVNDFQKGDIAEGYSVSREKKESFPLTVTSAQKNPTAFYLCASSKQLDYGYTFGSGTRLTVV.

The chain combines TRBV11-2 with TRBJ2-4; D remains ambiguous. This CDR3 region has 13 residues. CDR1 and CDR2 (germline): SGHAT, FQNNGV. V was cut by 0 bases and J by 10 bases, with 10 bases left in between. CDR3 DNA sequence: TGTGCCAGCAGCTTAGATCTGCTCACAATTCAGTACTTC. This codes for CASSLDLLTIQYF.

The V gene is TRBV20-1, the J gene TRBJ1-2; 7 bases match TRBD1. Germline V CDR1 and CDR2: DFQATT, SNEGSKA (reference sequence). CDR3 length: 16 residues. J lost 0 bases, V lost 1 base, and 8 bases had no gene match. The CDR3 sequence is CSARAGTVQTNYGYTF. The CDR3 bases are TGCAGTGCTAGAGCGGGGACAGTACAAACTAACTATGGCTACACCTTC.

The chain couples TRBV7-9 to TRBJ1-1; weak D call: TRBD1 (5 bases). CDR3 length: 16 residues. Germline CDR1 is SEHNR and CDR2 is FQNEAQ (reference sequence). V was cut by 5 bases and J by 3 bases, with 19 bases left in between. This CDR3 reads CASSRPGGGKDTEAFF. In nucleotides, the CDR3 is TGTGCCAGCAGCCGCCCTGGGGGGGGGAAGGACACTGAAGCTTTCTTT.

The chain couples TRBV4-3 to TRBJ1-2; tentative D call: TRBD1 (5 bases). The V end was cut by 0 bases, the J end by 2 bases, with 10 bases between. The length of the CDR3 is 15 residues. Germline CDR1 LGHNA, CDR2 YSLEER. The CDR3 reads CASSQDRSGNYGYTF. The CDR3 DNA is TGCGCCAGCAGCCAAGATAGGTCAGGGAACTATGGCTACACCTTC.

The table lists this clonotype with a few counts. The gene calls are TRBV18 and TRBJ2-7; D gene uncertain. The germline gives CDR1 KGHSH, CDR2 LQKENI. CDR3 length equals 18 residues. V lost 2 bases to trimming and J lost 5 bases, with 25 bases between them. CDR3 sequence (DNA): TGTGCCAGCTCACCAATAAACTTGCGGCCTACCCCTGCCCACGAGCAGTACTTC. Protein sequence: CASSPINLRPTPAHEQYF.

V gene TRBV12-3 or TRBV12-4 combines with J gene TRBJ1-2; D gene ambiguous. The V and J ends lost 4 bases and 4 bases respectively, with 10 bases between them. CDR3 length: 13 amino acids. In nucleotides, the CDR3 is TGTGCCAGCAGTTCCCTAGGAAGCTATGGCTACACCTTC. Its protein product is CASSSLGSYGYTF.

This sequence joins TRBV18 and TRBJ1-5; D may be TRBD1 (5 bases). This CDR3 is built from 14 residues. Germline-derived CDR1 and CDR2 are KGHSH and LQKENI. V was trimmed by 4 bases and J by 6 bases, leaving 13 bases between them. Here the CDR3 DNA reads TGTGCCAGCTCACACAATCAGGGATCTCAGCCCCAGCATTTT. Protein sequence: CASSHNQGSQPQHF.

The chain carries TRBV7-9 and TRBJ1-3, with TRBD1 identical over 8 bases. In germline, CDR1 is SEHNR, CDR2 FQNEAQ (reference sequence). The CDR3 consists of 13 residues. Germline trimming cut 5 bases from V and 8 bases from J; bases unmatched to any gene: 5. The CDR3 loop is CASSPRGPDTIYF. In nucleotides, the CDR3 is TGTGCCAGCAGCCCCAGGGGGCCAGACACCATATATTTT.

CDR3 in amino acids: CSNLAGRYNEQFF. The CDR3 DNA is TGCAGCAATCTAGCGGGGAGGTACAATGAGCAGTTCTTC. The chain carries TRBV20-1 and TRBJ2-1; 9 bases align to TRBD2. CDR1 is DFQATT and CDR2 is SNEGSKA in the germline V gene (reference sequence). The CDR3 runs to 13 residues.

The rearrangement links TRBV24-1 to TRBJ2-2; possibly TRBD1 for D (6 bases). This CDR3 is built from 16 residues. Between the trimmed V and J ends, which lost 7 bases and 4 bases, there was a span of 18 bases. Germline loops: CDR1 KGHDR, CDR2 SFDVKD. The CDR3 loop is CATSPGGAGVTGELFF. CDR3 bases: TGTGCCACCAGCCCTGGGGGCGCTGGGGTCACCGGGGAGCTGTTTTTT.

The chain uses TRBV18 and TRBJ2-1; a weak D match, TRBD2 (6 bases). V lost 2 bases and J 3 bases, leaving 11 bases between the germline ends. The CDR3 is 15 amino acids. Germline V CDR1 and CDR2: KGHSH, LQKENI. As DNA, the CDR3 is TGTGCCAGCTCACCAGTGGCGGGAAACTACAATGAGCAGTTCTTC. This gives the protein CASSPVAGNYNEQFF.